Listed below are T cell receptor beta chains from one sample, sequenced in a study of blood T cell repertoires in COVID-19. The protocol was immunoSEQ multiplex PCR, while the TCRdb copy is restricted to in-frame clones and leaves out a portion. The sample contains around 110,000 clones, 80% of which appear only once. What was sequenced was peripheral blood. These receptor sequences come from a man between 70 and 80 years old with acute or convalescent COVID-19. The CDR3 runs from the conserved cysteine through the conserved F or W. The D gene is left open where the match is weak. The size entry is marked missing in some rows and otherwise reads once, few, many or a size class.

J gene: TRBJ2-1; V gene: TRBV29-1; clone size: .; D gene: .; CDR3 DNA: TGCAGCGTGGCGGCGGGGACCTCCTACAATGAGCAGTTCTTC; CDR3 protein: CSVAAGTSYNEQFF
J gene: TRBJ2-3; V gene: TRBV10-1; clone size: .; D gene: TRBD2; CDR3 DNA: TGCGCCAGCAGTGTCCTAGCGGGGGCTAGCACAGATACGCAGTATTTT; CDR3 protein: CASSVLAGASTDTQYF
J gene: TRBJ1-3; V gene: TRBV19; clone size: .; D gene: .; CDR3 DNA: TGTGCCAGTAGTACCACAGGTGGAACGGGAAACACCATATATTTT; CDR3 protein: CASSTTGGTGNTIYF
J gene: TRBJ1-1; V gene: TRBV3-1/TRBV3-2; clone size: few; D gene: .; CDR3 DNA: TGTGCCAGCAGCCAAGATTTGTTTAAGAACACTGAAGCTTTCTTT; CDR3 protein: CASSQDLFKNTEAFF
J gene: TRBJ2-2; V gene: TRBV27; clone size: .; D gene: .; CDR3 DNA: TGTGCCAGCGGTGACAGGTCTGCGAACACCGGGGAGCTGTTTTTT; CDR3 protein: CASGDRSANTGELFF
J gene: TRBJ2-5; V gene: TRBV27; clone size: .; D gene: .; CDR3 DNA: TGTGCCAGCAGTCGTCAACTACACCAAGAGACCCAGTACTTC; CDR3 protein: CASSRQLHQETQYF
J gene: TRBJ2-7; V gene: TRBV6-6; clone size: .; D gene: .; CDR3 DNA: TGTGCCAGCAGCTCCCTTGAGACAGCCTCCTACGAGCAGTACTTC; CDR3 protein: CASSSLETASYEQYF
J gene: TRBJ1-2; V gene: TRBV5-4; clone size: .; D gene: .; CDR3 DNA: TGTGCCAGCAGCTTGGATGGGGAGTATGGCTACACCTTC; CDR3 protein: CASSLDGEYGYTF
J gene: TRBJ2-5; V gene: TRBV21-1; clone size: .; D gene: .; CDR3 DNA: TGTGCCAGCAGCAAAGTTTGCAGGGGGCAGTACTTC; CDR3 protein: CASSKVCRGQYF
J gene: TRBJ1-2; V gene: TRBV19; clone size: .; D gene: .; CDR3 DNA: TGTGCCAGTATGTCGGGACAAGACTATGGCTACACCTTC; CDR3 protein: CASMSGQDYGYTF
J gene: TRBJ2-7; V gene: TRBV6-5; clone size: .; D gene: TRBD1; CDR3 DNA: TGTGCCAGCAGTTCCCCAGGACAGGGGGGGACCTACGAGCAGTACTTC; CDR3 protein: CASSSPGQGGTYEQYF
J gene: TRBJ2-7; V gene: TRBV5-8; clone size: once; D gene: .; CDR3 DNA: TGTGCCAGCAGCTTATCCGGACTCCCCTACGAGCAGTACTTC; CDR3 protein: CASSLSGLPYEQYF
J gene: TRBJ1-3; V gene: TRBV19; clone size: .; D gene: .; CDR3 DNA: TGTGCCAGTAGTAACAAAAGAAACACCATATATTTT; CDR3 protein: CASSNKRNTIYF
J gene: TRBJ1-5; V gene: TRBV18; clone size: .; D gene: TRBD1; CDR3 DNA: TGTGCCAGCACACAGGGGGCCCTCAATCAGCCCCAGCATTTT; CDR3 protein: CASTQGALNQPQHF
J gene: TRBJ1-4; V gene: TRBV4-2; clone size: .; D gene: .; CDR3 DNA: TGTGCCAGCAGCCAAGCCCCGCAGGGAGGCGAAAAACTGTTTTTT; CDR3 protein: CASSQAPQGGEKLFF
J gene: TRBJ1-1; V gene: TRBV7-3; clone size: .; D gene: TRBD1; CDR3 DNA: TGTGCCAGCAGCTTAACAGCTACCGGGACAGGGGGCGAACAAGCTTTCTTT; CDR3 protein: CASSLTATGTGGEQAFF
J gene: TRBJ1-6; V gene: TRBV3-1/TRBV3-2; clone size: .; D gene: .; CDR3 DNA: TGTGCCAGCAGCCAAGGGGCAGCCACCAATTCACCCCTCCACTTT; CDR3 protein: CASSQGAATNSPLHF
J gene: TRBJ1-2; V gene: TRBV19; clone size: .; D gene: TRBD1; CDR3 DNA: TGTGCCAGTAGTACGCCGGGACAGGGGGGTAGCGGCTACACCTTC; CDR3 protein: CASSTPGQGGSGYTF
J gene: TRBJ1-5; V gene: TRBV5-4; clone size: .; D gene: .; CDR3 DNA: TGTGCCAGCAGCTTGGCAGGGGATAGCAATCAGCCCCAGCATTTT; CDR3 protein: CASSLAGDSNQPQHF
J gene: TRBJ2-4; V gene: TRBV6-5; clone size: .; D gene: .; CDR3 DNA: TGTGCCAGCAGTTACTCCGGACAAGCAGCCAAAAACATTCAGTACTTC; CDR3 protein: CASSYSGQAAKNIQYF
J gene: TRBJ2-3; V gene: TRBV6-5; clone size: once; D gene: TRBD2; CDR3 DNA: TGTGCCAGCACCTCCGGCGGGGGGGACACAGATACGCAGTATTTT; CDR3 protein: CASTSGGGDTDTQYF
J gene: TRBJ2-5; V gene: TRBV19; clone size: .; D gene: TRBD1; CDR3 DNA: TGTGCCAGTGGGGATACAGGGGGCGCGGAGACCCAGTACTTC; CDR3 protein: CASGDTGGAETQYF
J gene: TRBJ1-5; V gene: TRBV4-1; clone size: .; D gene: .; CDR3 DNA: TGCGCCAGCAGCCAAGATGGCGGCAGGGATGATCAGCCCCAGCATTTT; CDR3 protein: CASSQDGGRDDQPQHF
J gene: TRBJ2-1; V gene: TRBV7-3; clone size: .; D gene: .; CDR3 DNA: TGTGCCAGCAGCTCCTACCTCGGGGAGCAGTTCTTC; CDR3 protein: CASSSYLGEQFF
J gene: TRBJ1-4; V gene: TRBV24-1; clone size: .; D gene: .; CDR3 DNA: TGTGCCACCAGTGATCCAGCGGGAAAACTGTTTTTT; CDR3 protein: CATSDPAGKLFF
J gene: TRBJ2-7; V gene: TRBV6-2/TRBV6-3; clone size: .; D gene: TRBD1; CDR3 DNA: TGTGCCAGCAGTCGACAGGGTAACCACGAGCAGTACTTC; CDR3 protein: CASSRQGNHEQYF
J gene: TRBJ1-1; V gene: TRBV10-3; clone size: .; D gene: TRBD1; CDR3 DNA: TGTGCCATCAGTGAGTCGGGGACAGCGAACACTGAAGCTTTCTTT; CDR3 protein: CAISESGTANTEAFF
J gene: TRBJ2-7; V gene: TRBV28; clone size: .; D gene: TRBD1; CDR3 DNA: TGTGCCAGCAGTACCCGGACAGGGGGATCCTACGAGCAGTACTTC; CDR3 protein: CASSTRTGGSYEQYF
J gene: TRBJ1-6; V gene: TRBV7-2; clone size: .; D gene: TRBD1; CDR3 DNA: TGTGCCAGCAGCCTACAGGGGGAAGGGTCACCCCTCCACTTT; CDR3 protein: CASSLQGEGSPLHF
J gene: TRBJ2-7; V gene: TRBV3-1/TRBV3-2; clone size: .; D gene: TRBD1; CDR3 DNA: TGTGCCAGCAGCCGCACCGGGACAGCCTACGAGCAGTACTTC; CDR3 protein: CASSRTGTAYEQYF
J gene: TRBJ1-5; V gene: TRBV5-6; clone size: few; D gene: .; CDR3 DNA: TGTGCCAGCAGCTTCAGTCCCTTATATAGCAATCAGCCCCAGCATTTT; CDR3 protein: CASSFSPLYSNQPQHF
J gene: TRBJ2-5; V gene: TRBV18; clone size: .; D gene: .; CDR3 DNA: TGTGCCAGCTCACCCCTACAGGGTGGGGAGACCCAGTACTTC; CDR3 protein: CASSPLQGGETQYF
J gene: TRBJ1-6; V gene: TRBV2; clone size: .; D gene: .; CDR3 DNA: TGTGCCAGCAGTGCGGACAGTTATAATTCACCCCTCCACTTT; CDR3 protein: CASSADSYNSPLHF
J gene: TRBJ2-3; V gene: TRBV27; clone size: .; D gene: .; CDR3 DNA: TGTGCCAGCAGTTTATCGAGGGATACGCAGTATTTT; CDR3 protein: CASSLSRDTQYF
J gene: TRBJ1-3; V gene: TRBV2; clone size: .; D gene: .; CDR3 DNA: TGTGCCAGCAGTGTTCGGCAGAGGGACACCATATATTTT; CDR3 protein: CASSVRQRDTIYF
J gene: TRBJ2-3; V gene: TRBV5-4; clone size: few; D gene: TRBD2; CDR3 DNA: TGTGCCAGCAGCTTGGCCCCGGGGGGAAGCACAGATACGCAGTATTTT; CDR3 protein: CASSLAPGGSTDTQYF